A single sample gave rise to the 9 T cell receptor beta chains below, sequenced in a study of cytomegalovirus exposure and HLA in healthy donors. The PCR contained 60 Vbeta and 13 Jbeta primers. Sequencing used immunoSEQ multiplex PCR; TCRdb keeps in-frame clones, though not all of them. The sample lists about 84,000 clones, roughly 63% occurring once. Source material: PBMCs. All receptors come from a woman in her thirties or forties in good health and CMV-seropositive.

This chain links TRBV5-1 with TRBJ1-2; D unclear. The CDR3 runs 13 residues. CDR1 is SGHRS, CDR2 YFSETQ, per germline. Trimming removed 3 bases from V and 3 bases from J, with 9 bases in between. CDR3 sequence: CASSSDGDYGYTF. The CDR3 DNA reads as TGCGCCAGCAGCTCGGACGGGGACTATGGCTACACCTTC.

This chain uses TRBV7-2 with TRBJ1-1; no clear D. This CDR3 has 12 residues. V gave up 1 base and J gave up 12 bases, with 12 bases separating them. Germline CDR1 reads SGHTA; CDR2 reads FQGNSA. The DNA of the CDR3 is TGTGCCAGCAGCTTAGAAGTGTTGAGTCCTTTCTTT. The encoded protein is CASSLEVLSPFF. Combining the CDR3 with reference TRBV7-2 and TRBJ1-1 gives the whole variable domain GAGVSQSPSNKVTEKGKDVELRCDPISGHTALYWYRQSLGQGLEFLIYFQGNSAPDKSGLPSDRFSAERTGGSVSTLTIQRTQQEDSAVYLCASSLEVLSPFFGQGTRLTVV.

The V gene is TRBV5-4, the J gene TRBJ2-1; 11 nucleotides line up with TRBD2. In germline, CDR1 is SGHNT, CDR2 YYREEE (reference sequence). The CDR3 contains 12 residues. V was clipped by 5 bases and J by 11 bases; unmatched bases: 3. CDR3 loop: CASSLAGGKQFF. The CDR3 coding sequence is TGTGCCAGCAGTCTAGCGGGAGGAAAGCAGTTCTTC.

The chain couples TRBV18 to TRBJ1-1; the match to TRBD1 covers 9 bases. In germline, CDR1 is KGHSH, CDR2 LQKENI. V shed 6 bases and J 4 bases; nucleotides not matched to a gene: 6. This CDR3 contains 14 residues. The CDR3 DNA sequence: TGTGCCAGCTCCGAGGGACAGGGTTCCACTGAAGCTTTCTTT. Amino acids: CASSEGQGSTEAFF.

This clone has just a few counts. The chain is built from TRBV5-1 and TRBJ1-5; 9 nucleotides line up with TRBD1. J was trimmed by 3 bases and V by 5 bases; bases with no gene match: 6. The CDR3 spans 15 residues. Germline CDR1 reads SGHRS; CDR2 reads YFSETQ. The CDR3, as DNA: TGCGCCAGCAGAGAGGGGACAGGGAACAATCAGCCCCAGCATTTT. Its protein product is CASREGTGNNQPQHF.

CDR3 residues: CASSMGGGTYEQYF. The CDR3 nucleotides read TGTGCCAGCAGTATGGGGGGGGGTACCTACGAGCAGTACTTC. This chain joins TRBV28 and TRBJ2-7, with 7 bases that match TRBD2. The germline gives CDR1 MDHEN, CDR2 SYDVKM. V gave up 5 bases and J gave up 2 bases; unmatched junction bases: 6. The CDR3 loop spans 14 amino acids. Looking up the rest from reference TRBV28 and TRBJ2-7 gives the full variable domain: DVKVTQSSRYLVKRTGEKVFLECVQDMDHENMFWYRQDPGLGLRLIYFSYDVKMKEKGDIPEGYSVSREKKERFSLILESASTNQTSMYLCASSMGGGTYEQYFGPGTRLTVT.

The CDR3 is CASSPSDRRYGYTF. In nucleotides, the CDR3 is TGTGCCAGCAGTCCCTCGGACAGGCGCTATGGCTACACCTTC. The chain has TRBV28 and TRBJ1-2; TRBD1 matches 7 bases. Losses at the gene ends were 5 bases for V and 4 bases for J; bases not matched to a gene: 7. The V gene's germline CDR1 is MDHEN and CDR2 SYDVKM. There are 14 residues in the CDR3.

J is TRBJ1-4 and V is TRBV28; D unresolved. The CDR3 has 18 amino acids. The ends were cut back, 4 bases at V and 0 bases at J, with 18 bases in the middle. Germline-derived CDR1 and CDR2 are MDHEN and SYDVKM. CDR3 loop: CASSSPPQHTATNEKLFF. CDR3 DNA: TGTGCCAGCAGTTCCCCCCCACAGCATACTGCAACTAATGAAAAACTGTTTTTT.

The V call is TRBV11-2, the J call TRBJ1-1; D unclear. V lost 5 bases, J lost 4 bases, and 8 bases lay in between. The CDR3 is made up of 12 amino acids. Germline CDR1 is SGHAT and CDR2 is FQNNGV. The CDR3 DNA follows: TGTGCCAGCAGCCCCCCATTCACTGAAGCTTTCTTT. The encoded protein is CASSPPFTEAFF.